This passage covers 15 T cell receptor beta chains from one sample sequenced in a study of Ad26.COV2.S vaccination and SARS-CoV-2 variants. Assay: immunoSEQ multiplex PCR; the TCRdb copy retains only in-frame clones and omits some. Of more than 350,000 clones in the sample, approximately 90% were seen once. Treatment described: some 19 received Ad26.COV2.S at low or high dose, single or two shots; about 5 received placebo; per-sample allocation not given. The investigators took samples on day 63 after the first vaccine or placebo injection. Sequencing used peripheral blood, obtained in a trial of Ad26.COV2.S vaccine versus placebo. The receptor source for this set is a person aged 18-65 years who received the Ad26.COV2.S COVID-19 vaccine or a placebo.

The chain links TRBV2 to TRBJ2-1, with 11 bases that match TRBD2. The CDR3 has 16 amino acids. Germline assignment: CDR1 SNHLY and CDR2 FYNNEI. Losses at the gene ends were 7 bases for V and 4 bases for J; bases not matched to a gene: 9. CDR3 in DNA: TGTGCCAGCAAAGGTGTAGGGACTAGCGGATACAATGAGCAGTTCTTC. Translated: CASKGVGTSGYNEQFF.

J is TRBJ2-1 and V is TRBV15; D gene unclear. CDR1 LNHNV and CDR2 YYDKDF come from the germline V gene (reference sequence). This CDR3 contains 11 residues. V was trimmed by 0 bases and J by 12 bases, leaving 6 bases between them. CDR3 in amino acids: CATSRDGPQFF. The CDR3 DNA sequence: TGTGCCACCAGCAGAGATGGCCCGCAGTTCTTC.

The chain uses TRBV5-4 and TRBJ2-3; tentative D call: TRBD2 (6 bases). The germline V gene has CDR1 SGHNT and CDR2 YYREEE (reference sequence). This CDR3 has 16 amino acids. Trimming pared 0 bases from V and 3 bases from J, leaving 14 bases between. CDR3 in DNA: TGTGCCAGCAGCTTGGTGCCGGGACTGAGAACAGATACGCAGTATTTT. Its translation is CASSLVPGLRTDTQYF.

The V and J genes are TRBV2 and TRBJ2-7; 14 bases align to TRBD2. Unmatched junction bases numbered 3, after V lost 2 bases and J lost 0 bases. Germline V gene data show CDR1 as SNHLY and CDR2 as FYNNEI. CDR3 length: 17 residues. This CDR3 is CASSELGLAGVSYEQYF. In DNA, the CDR3 is TGTGCCAGCAGTGAATTGGGACTAGCGGGGGTCTCCTACGAGCAGTACTTC.

This clone is categorized as medium-sized. Within the sample, other DNA sequences also encode this same CDR3. The CDR3 DNA is TGTGCCAGCAGTTTCTCCTACGAGCAGTACTTC. Its protein product is CASSFSYEQYF. V is TRBV6-2 or TRBV6-3 and J is TRBJ2-7; D unresolved. The CDR3 is made up of 11 amino acids. Trimming removed 4 bases from V and 0 bases from J, with 1 base in between. Germline values: CDR1 MNHEY, CDR2 SVGEGT.

V usage is TRBV6-5 and J usage is TRBJ2-3; 8 bases align to TRBD2. Germline trimming cut 2 bases from V and 6 bases from J; bases unmatched to any gene: 4. Germline CDR1 reads MNHEY; CDR2 reads SVGAGI. The CDR3 spans 14 residues. The CDR3: CASSYLLAGDTQYF. The CDR3 DNA follows: TGTGCCAGCAGTTACCTCCTAGCGGGCGATACGCAGTATTTT.

The rearrangement joins TRBV4-3 to TRBJ2-1, with TRBD1 matching over 8 bases. The CDR3 runs to 14 residues. The V gene end was trimmed by 3 bases and the J gene end by 7 bases; junction bases not matched to a gene: 5. In germline, CDR1 is LGHNA, CDR2 YSLEER. CDR3 DNA sequence: TGCGCCAGCAGCCATGTCAGGGGGCATAATGAGCAGTTCTTC. Translated, it gives CASSHVRGHNEQFF.

The V call is TRBV30, the J call TRBJ2-1; the match to TRBD2 covers 14 bases. The CDR3 is 14 amino acids. V dropped 5 bases and J dropped 5; count of bases not matched to a gene: 2. Germline V CDR1 and CDR2: GTSNPN, SVGIG (reference sequence). CDR3 sequence (DNA): TGTGCCTGGCGACTAGCGGGAGGGGACAATGAGCAGTTCTTC. Translated: CAWRLAGGDNEQFF. Full variable domain (rest looked up from reference TRBV30 and TRBJ2-1): SQTIHQWPATLVQPVGSPLSLECTVEGTSNPNLYWYRQAAGRGLQLLFYSVGIGQISSEVPQNLSASRPQDRQFILSSKKLLLSDSGFYLCAWRLAGGDNEQFFGPGTRLTVL.

The V gene is TRBV28, the J gene TRBJ1-1; 11 bases map to TRBD1. Germline CDR1 and CDR2: MDHEN and SYDVKM. The CDR3 consists of 18 residues. V dropped 2 bases and J dropped 1; count of bases not matched to a gene: 9. The CDR3 loop reads CASSLILGQGATNTEAFF. The CDR3 coding sequence is TGTGCCAGCAGTTTAATCTTAGGACAGGGGGCCACGAACACTGAAGCTTTCTTT.

The V call is TRBV29-1, the J call TRBJ2-7; 7 nucleotides match TRBD1. V shed 7 bases and J 3 bases; nucleotides not matched to a gene: 6. The CDR3 has 12 residues. CDR1 is SQVTM, CDR2 ANQGSEA, per germline. CDR3 sequence reads: CSARDSFYEQYF. DNA for the CDR3: TGCAGCGCCCGGGACAGTTTCTACGAGCAGTACTTC.

The chain is built from TRBV10-1 and TRBJ2-1; D unresolved. Trimming took 5 bases from V and 4 from J, leaving 12 bases between them. Per the germline V gene, CDR1 is WNHNN and CDR2 is SYGVQD (reference sequence). The CDR3 extends over 14 amino acids. CDR3: CASSRQAGYNEQFF. As DNA, the CDR3 is TGCGCCAGCAGTCGGCAGGCTGGTTACAATGAGCAGTTCTTC.

The V and J genes are TRBV6-2 or TRBV6-3 and TRBJ2-2, with D unresolved. The CDR3 is 13 residues long. Germline V gene lookup returns CDR1 MNHEY and CDR2 SVGEGT. The V end lost 6 bases, the J end lost 4 bases, and 9 bases lay between the germline ends. The CDR3 region has the DNA TGTGCCAGCAGCGGATTAGGCACCGGGGAGCTGTTTTTT. It codes for CASSGLGTGELFF.

This sequence joins TRBV12-5 and TRBJ2-2; TRBD1 aligns across 7 bases. This CDR3 has 16 residues. Looked up from germline, CDR1 is LGHNT and CDR2 is FRNRAP. V gave up 5 bases and J gave up 1 base; unmatched junction bases: 7. CDR3 in amino acids: CASGPRWTGNTGELFF. CDR3 coding DNA: TGTGCTAGTGGTCCCAGGTGGACAGGGAACACCGGGGAGCTGTTTTTT.

This clone has only one observation. The chain uses TRBV18 and TRBJ2-1, with TRBD1 matching over 11 bases. Germline loops: CDR1 KGHSH, CDR2 LQKENI. CDR3 length: 15 amino acids. V lost 3 bases to trimming and J lost 7 bases; unmatched junction nucleotides: 5. The CDR3 DNA reads as TGTGCCAGCTCACCTGGACAGGGGGCGCGAAATGAGCAGTTCTTC. Translated, it gives CASSPGQGARNEQFF.

V and J are TRBV27 and TRBJ1-1; tentatively, D is TRBD1 (5 bases). V dropped 2 bases and J dropped 1 base, with 14 bases sitting between them. This CDR3 region has 16 residues. CDR1 MNHEY and CDR2 SMNVEV come from the germline V gene (reference sequence). CDR3: CASSLSGQGPNTEAFF. The CDR3 DNA reads TGTGCCAGCAGTTTAAGCGGGCAGGGACCGAACACTGAAGCTTTCTTT.